Following are 16 T cell receptor beta chains from one sample sequenced in a study of CD8+ T cells in alopecia areata. The treatment: oral pan-JAK inhibitor, 5-10 mg twice daily. RNA was isolated and reverse transcribed to cDNA, the sequencing template. Here immunoSEQ multiplex PCR was the method, and the copy in TCRdb shows in-frame clones only, minus some. The table has about 270,000 clones, around 64% seen once. Sequencing was performed on CD4+ T cells sorted from blood, taken around week 52, from a patient treated with tofacitinib. The receptors originated from a human donor with alopecia areata.

J is TRBJ2-1 and V is TRBV7-8; 11 nucleotides align to TRBD2. V dropped 5 bases and J dropped 7; count of bases not matched to a gene: 10. The CDR3 runs 16 residues. Germline-derived CDR1 and CDR2 are SGHVS and FQNEAQ. CDR3 sequence reads: CASSLLGTSGRNEQFF. The DNA for the CDR3 is TGTGCCAGCAGCCTTCTCGGGACTAGCGGCCGAAATGAGCAGTTCTTC.

This clone was seen a single time. V gene TRBV25-1 combines with J gene TRBJ1-6, with a weak D call TRBD1 (6 bases). The CDR3 is 13 residues long. Germline CDR1 is MGHDK and CDR2 is SYGVNS. Trimming cost V 5 bases and J 10 bases, with 12 bases left between them. The CDR3 coding sequence is TGTGCCAGCAGTCAGGGGTCCGAATCACCCCTCCACTTT. Translated: CASSQGSESPLHF.

The chain links TRBV6-5 to TRBJ2-7; possible D gene TRBD1, 5 bases. CDR1 MNHEY and CDR2 SVGAGI come from the germline V gene. The CDR3 runs 16 residues. Trimming cost V 0 bases and J 1 base, with 13 bases left between them. CDR3 loop: CASSYSGQGPSYEQYF. CDR3 in DNA: TGTGCCAGCAGTTACTCTGGGCAGGGCCCTTCCTACGAGCAGTACTTC.

The rearrangement joins TRBV19 to TRBJ1-5; D gene uncertain. The germline V gene has CDR1 LNHDA and CDR2 SQIVND (reference sequence). This CDR3 has 13 residues. Trimming stripped 1 base from V and 3 bases from J, with 4 bases between. CDR3 coding DNA: TGTGCCAGTAGTATAGGTTACAATCAGCCCCAGCATTTT. Residues: CASSIGYNQPQHF.

This chain joins TRBV5-6 and TRBJ2-7, with D perhaps TRBD1 (6 bases). This CDR3 contains 13 residues. V lost 4 bases and J 2 bases, leaving 10 bases between the germline ends. Germline V gives CDR1 SGHDT, CDR2 YYEEEE. The CDR3 loop is CASSPGQTYEQYF. The DNA of the CDR3 is TGTGCCAGCAGCCCAGGACAGACCTACGAGCAGTACTTC.

V gene TRBV9 combines with J gene TRBJ1-5; 9 bases are a match to TRBD1. Germline V gives CDR1 SGDLS, CDR2 YYNGEE. Trimming took 4 bases from V and 6 from J; bases not matched to a gene: 2. The CDR3 runs to 13 residues. The CDR3 DNA reads as TGTGCCAGCAGCCGACAGGGGGGTCAGCCCCAGCATTTT. Translating gives CASSRQGGQPQHF.

This clone was counted between two and nine times. This CDR3 reads CASSPGSGKYEQYF. CDR3 nucleotide sequence: TGTGCCAGCAGCCCTGGTTCCGGAAAATACGAGCAGTACTTC. The chain recombines TRBV14 with TRBJ2-7; D remains ambiguous. Germline assignment: CDR1 SGHDN and CDR2 FVKESK. The CDR3 has 14 amino acids. Trimming removed 4 bases from V and 4 bases from J, with 14 bases in between.

The chain carries TRBV27 and TRBJ1-4; 9 nucleotides match TRBD1. Trimming removed 6 bases from V and 8 bases from J; junction bases left unmatched: 7. The CDR3 runs 14 residues. Looked up from germline, CDR1 is MNHEY and CDR2 is SMNVEV (reference sequence). DNA of the CDR3: TGTGCCAGCAGCCGGGACAGGGATGGAGAAAAACTGTTTTTT. Its translation: CASSRDRDGEKLFF.

The chain couples TRBV6-1 to TRBJ2-7; no clear D. CDR1 is MNHNS, CDR2 SASEGT, per germline. The CDR3 runs to 15 residues. Trimming pared 3 bases from V and 5 bases from J, leaving 17 bases between. The CDR3 is CASSDLVRSRNEQYF. The CDR3 coding sequence is TGTGCCAGCAGTGATTTGGTAAGGAGTCGGAACGAGCAGTACTTC.

The V and J genes are TRBV7-9 and TRBJ1-5; TRBD1 might be the D (6 bases). This CDR3 has 15 residues. CDR1 and CDR2 (germline): SEHNR, FQNEAQ (reference sequence). The ends were cut back, 0 bases at V and 9 bases at J, with 15 bases in the middle. The DNA of the CDR3 is TGTGCCAGCAGCTTAGCGGGGACACGGCATGGGCCCCAGCATTTT. Translated: CASSLAGTRHGPQHF.

This clone was seen a handful of times. CDR3 region: CASSYPDRRVSPLHF. CDR3 in DNA: TGTGCCAGCAGTTACCCCGACAGGAGGGTCTCACCCCTCCACTTT. The V gene is TRBV6-6, the J gene TRBJ1-6, with D tentatively TRBD1 (6 bases). Trimming removed 2 bases from V and 10 bases from J, with 15 bases in between. This CDR3 region has 15 residues. Per the germline V gene, CDR1 is MNHNY and CDR2 is SVGAGI (reference sequence).

The chain carries TRBV10-3 and TRBJ2-5; a weak D match, TRBD2 (6 bases). The V gene lost 10 bases and the J gene lost 2 bases, with 14 bases spanning the gap. The CDR3 is made up of 13 amino acids. Germline assignment: CDR1 ENHRY and CDR2 SYGVKD. CDR3 bases: TGTGCCACCGCGGGACGGGCTCAAGAGACCCAGTACTTC. It codes for CATAGRAQETQYF.

J is TRBJ2-1 and V is TRBV27; 12 bases match TRBD2. Trimming cost V 7 bases and J 8 bases; bases outside gene matches: 12. The length of the CDR3 is 16 residues. The germline V gene encodes CDR1 MNHEY and CDR2 SMNVEV (reference sequence). The CDR3 DNA is TGTGCCAGCAACCATAGACGACTAGCGGGGGACGATGAGCAGTTCTTC. It translates to CASNHRRLAGDDEQFF.

This clone occurred a few times. The chain couples TRBV29-1 to TRBJ2-1, with no clear D. Trimming took off 8 bases at V and 8 bases at J, with 16 bases between the two ends. The CDR3 loop spans 12 amino acids. Germline CDR1 SQVTM, CDR2 ANQGSEA. CDR3 DNA: TGCAGCCCGATGTCGGCATCTGATGAGCAGTTCTTC. It encodes CSPMSASDEQFF.

CDR3 protein: CATSSGDRPYGYTF. In DNA form, the CDR3 reads TGTGCCACCAGCAGCGGAGACAGGCCCTATGGCTACACCTTC. The J gene is TRBJ1-2, the V gene TRBV15, with D perhaps TRBD1 (6 bases). V lost 3 bases to trimming and J lost 4 bases, with 12 bases between them. Germline lookup yields CDR1 LNHNV and CDR2 YYDKDF (reference sequence). The CDR3 contains 14 residues.

This chain uses TRBV29-1 with TRBJ2-3; perhaps TRBD2 as D (5 bases). The CDR3 loop spans 13 amino acids. Germline CDR1 reads SQVTM; CDR2 reads ANQGSEA. This CDR3 reads CTGSPVSTDTQYF. The CDR3 coding sequence is TGCACGGGAAGTCCCGTTAGCACAGATACGCAGTATTTT.